This is a list of T cell receptor beta chains from one sample in a study of CD8 T cells in ankylosing spondylitis. TCRdb recomputed calls from the 5' RACE reads with MiXCR, one row per CDR3 protein. The sample includes about 440,000 distinct CDR3 sequences, about 15% of them seen just once. The sequenced sample was blood, either unsorted or a sorted T cell fraction (not recorded which). These receptors all come from a male donor with ankylosing spondylitis. CDR3s include the opening cysteine and the closing phenylalanine or tryptophan. Fields, in order: J gene, clone size, V gene, D gene, CDR3 protein, CDR3 DNA. The D gene is left open where the match is weak. A row's size may be missing; if present it is once, few, many or a size class.

TRBJ2-1	few	TRBV19	TRBD2	CASKSSGRVSEQFF	TGTGCCAGTAAGTCTAGCGGGAGAGTCAGTGAGCAGTTCTTC
TRBJ2-7	-	TRBV28	TRBD2	CASSLAGLAGREQYF	TGTGCCAGCAGTTTAGCAGGACTAGCGGGCCGAGAGCAGTACTTC
TRBJ2-1	-	TRBV5-1	TRBD1	CASSFLGTGEWDEQFF	TGCGCCAGCAGTTTCTTGGGGACAGGGGAGTGGGATGAGCAGTTCTTC
TRBJ2-1	-	TRBV6-2/TRBV6-3	-	CASSYSWAREQFF	TGTGCCAGCAGTTACTCATGGGCCCGGGAGCAGTTCTTC
TRBJ2-7	-	TRBV7-2	-	CASSPGVEQYF	TGTGCCAGCAGCCCCGGAGTCGAGCAGTACTTC
TRBJ1-5	many	TRBV6-2/TRBV6-3	-	CASRPPLGGQPQHF	TGTGCCAGCAGGCCCCCCTTGGGTGGTCAGCCCCAGCATTTT
TRBJ1-4	-	TRBV5-1	-	CASSFEGRGNEKLFF	TGCGCCAGCAGCTTTGAGGGACGGGGTAATGAAAAACTGTTTTTT
TRBJ1-3	-	TRBV3-1	-	CASSQGSAISGNTIYF	TGTGCCAGCAGCCAAGGGTCGGCTATCTCTGGAAACACCATATATTTT
TRBJ2-4	few	TRBV6-2/TRBV6-3	-	CASSYPAAGALAKNIQYF	TGTGCCAGCAGTTACCCCGCGGCGGGGGCACTAGCCAAAAACATTCAGTACTTC
TRBJ2-1	few	TRBV3-1	-	CASSQGGVNEQFF	TGTGCCAGCAGCCAAGGTGGGGTCAATGAGCAGTTCTTC
TRBJ2-5	-	TRBV2	-	CASNPLGTQETQYF	TGTGCCAGCAACCCACTAGGGACCCAAGAGACCCAGTACTTC
TRBJ2-3	-	TRBV9	TRBD2	CASTAGGGSDTQYF	TGTGCCAGCACAGCGGGAGGAGGATCAGATACGCAGTATTTT
TRBJ2-5	few	TRBV29-1	TRBD1	CSVAPRRRQGETQYF	TGCAGCGTTGCCCCCCGCCGGCGACAGGGGGAGACCCAGTACTTC
TRBJ1-3	few	TRBV4-2	-	CASSQDPGRGPGNTIYF	TGTGCCAGCAGCCAAGATCCGGGCAGGGGCCCTGGAAACACCATATATTTT
TRBJ2-7	-	TRBV27	-	CASSLRQVPYYEQYF	TGTGCCAGCAGTTTGAGGCAGGTCCCTTACTACGAGCAGTACTTC
TRBJ1-6	few	TRBV20-1	-	CSARSQGINSPLHF	TGCAGTGCTAGAAGCCAGGGTATTAATTCACCCCTCCACTTT
TRBJ1-5	-	TRBV2	-	CASSELLSGNQPQHF	TGTGCCAGCAGTGAACTGTTGAGCGGCAATCAGCCCCAGCATTTT
TRBJ2-1	-	TRBV27	-	CASSPQGLRYNEQFF	TGTGCCAGCAGCCCCCAAGGACTACGCTACAATGAGCAGTTCTTC
TRBJ2-2	few	TRBV2	-	CASSEQGGTGELFF	TGTGCCAGCAGTGAACAGGGCGGTACCGGGGAGCTGTTTTTT
TRBJ1-1	many	TRBV12-3/TRBV12-4	TRBD1	CASSRQGTGATGFF	TGTGCCAGCAGTCGACAGGGGACGGGGGCTACCGGTTTCTTT
TRBJ1-4	few	TRBV20-1	TRBD1	CSASPGQLNEKLFF	TGCAGTGCTAGCCCGGGACAGCTGAATGAAAAACTGTTTTTT
TRBJ2-3	few	TRBV7-2	-	CASSLFSGDTDTQYF	TGTGCCAGCAGCTTATTTAGCGGTGACACAGATACGCAGTATTTT
TRBJ2-5	-	TRBV14	-	CASSPNGLETQYF	TGTGCCAGCAGCCCCAACGGGTTAGAGACCCAGTACTTC
TRBJ2-1	many	TRBV12-3/TRBV12-4	TRBD2	CASSSGAGGYNEQFF	TGTGCCAGCAGTTCCGGAGCGGGGGGTTACAATGAGCAGTTCTTC
TRBJ1-1	-	TRBV20-1	-	CSARDGVRGLTEAFF	TGCAGTGCTAGAGATGGTGTCAGGGGTCTCACTGAAGCTTTCTTT
TRBJ1-1	few	TRBV6-6	TRBD1	CASIEGAGEAFF	TGTGCCAGTATTGAGGGGGCGGGTGAAGCTTTCTTT
TRBJ2-5	-	TRBV5-1	TRBD1	CASSLQSQGAGETQYF	TGCGCCAGCAGCTTGCAATCCCAGGGGGCTGGGGAGACCCAGTACTTC